This T cell receptor beta chain appears in the sequencing data of a study of blood T cell repertoires in COVID-19. At the level of the study: T cells, B-cell-depleted T cells, or PBMCs supplied cDNA or gDNA.

Individuals aged roughly 18 to 95 years were recruited from approximately 22 US areas. As originally analysed: Amplification of reference gene primers provided the estimated nucleated cell counts. Libraries were prepared by immunoSEQ multiplex PCR; TCRdb keeps only in-frame clonotypes and omits some of them. The V and J calls and clone size were taken over from that table, and D and trimming were inferred from the DNA. The repertoire consists of under 500,000 clones, with about 85% occurring once and the leading ten covering nearly 2%. The table lists this clone with a few counts. Trimming cost V 6 bases and J 0 bases; bases outside gene matches: 10. CDR1 is MDHEN, CDR2 SYDVKM, per germline. CDR3 length: 17 amino acids.

Sequencing was done on a sample of PBMCs or T cells enriched from blood (not recorded which). The sequence was collected from a woman under 30 with acute COVID-19. V usage is TRBV28 and J usage is TRBJ1-5; 8 nucleotides align to TRBD1. The CDR3 loop reads CASREDRGGSSNQPQHF. CDR3 in DNA: TGTGCCAGCAGAGAAGACAGGGGCGGTTCTAGCAATCAGCCCCAGCATTTT. The full variable domain, its missing parts supplied by reference TRBV28 and TRBJ1-5, is DVKVTQSSRYLVKRTGEKVFLECVQDMDHENMFWYRQDPGLGLRLIYFSYDVKMKEKGDIPEGYSVSREKKERFSLILESASTNQTSMYLCASREDRGGSSNQPQHFGDGTRLSIL.